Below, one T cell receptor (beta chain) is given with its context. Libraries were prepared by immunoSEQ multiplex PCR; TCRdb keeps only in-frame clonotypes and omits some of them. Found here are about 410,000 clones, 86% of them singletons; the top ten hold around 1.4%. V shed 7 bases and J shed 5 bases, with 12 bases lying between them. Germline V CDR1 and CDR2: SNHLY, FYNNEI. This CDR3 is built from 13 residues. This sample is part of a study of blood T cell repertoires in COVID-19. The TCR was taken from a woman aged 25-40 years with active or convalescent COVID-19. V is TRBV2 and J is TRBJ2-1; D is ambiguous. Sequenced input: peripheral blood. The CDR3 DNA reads TGTGCCAGCACTAAGACTCGGGACAATGAGCAGTTCTTC. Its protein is CASTKTRDNEQFF.